Each of the 17 T cell receptor beta chains below was sequenced from the same sample in a study of CD8 T cells in ankylosing spondylitis (dated by TCRdb to between 2016 and 2019). These receptors' antigens are unknown. Library construction relied on 5' RACE. The sample was run on an Illumina HiSeq 2500. TCRdb reworked the public reads: Q25 trimming with fastp, MiXCR clone assembly, productive beta chains retained. Each record represents a unique CDR3 protein, reported with the most common genes and DNA among its rows. In all, the sample holds about 750,000 distinct CDR3 sequences, and under 20% of those were seen once. Around 19% of the sample belongs to the ten largest clones. The study at large found these results: Blood from ankylosing spondylitis patients appeared to be characterized by a TCR beta motif composed of several highly homologous amino acid variants.

Sequenced sample: blood, either unsorted or a sorted T cell fraction (not recorded which). All receptors derive from a male donor with ankylosing spondylitis.

The CDR3 spells CASSSFGGETQYF. The CDR3 DNA is TGCGCCAGCAGCTCCTTCGGGGGGGAGACCCAGTACTTC. The chain couples TRBV5-1 to TRBJ2-5, with TRBD2 identical over 7 bases. The junction had 4 bases not matched to a gene; V was cut back by 3 bases and J by 5 bases. Per germline, CDR1 SGHRS and CDR2 YFSETQ. The CDR3 covers 13 residues. The complete variable domain, with remaining parts taken from reference TRBV5-1 and TRBJ2-5, reads KAGVTQTPRYLIKTRGQQVTLSCSPISGHRSVSWYQQTPGQGLQFLFEYFSETQRNKGNFPGRFSGRQFSNSRSEMNVSTLELGDSALYLCASSSFGGETQYFGPGTRLLVL.

In this sample, this clonotype turned up a few times. The rearrangement links TRBV6-1 to TRBJ1-1; no reliable D call. The CDR3 loop spans 15 amino acids. CDR1 is MNHNS, CDR2 SASEGT, per germline. Trimming took 3 bases from V and 2 from J, leaving 13 bases between them. CDR3 in DNA: TGTGCCAGCAGTGAGCATGTTGCCGTTAACACTGAAGCTTTCTTT. This codes for CASSEHVAVNTEAFF.

This clonotype was seen once. This chain links TRBV20-1 with TRBJ2-7; 7 nucleotides align to TRBD1. There are 15 residues in the CDR3. Germline V gene data show CDR1 as DFQATT and CDR2 as SNEGSKA (reference sequence). Germline trimming cut 5 bases from V and 2 bases from J; bases unmatched to any gene: 12. For the CDR3, the DNA is TGCAGTGCTCCCTCCGGGGACAGTCGAACCTACGAGCAGTACTTC. Its translation is CSAPSGDSRTYEQYF.

The chain uses TRBV20-1 and TRBJ2-4; a possible D gene is TRBD2 (6 bases). V lost 5 bases, J lost 3 bases, and 11 bases lay in between. Per the germline V gene, CDR1 is DFQATT and CDR2 is SNEGSKA (reference sequence). This CDR3 has 13 residues. DNA of the CDR3: TGCAGTGCTGGGACGGGGGTCAAAAACATTCAGTACTTC. It translates to CSAGTGVKNIQYF.

The genes are TRBV4-1 and TRBJ2-1; 13 nucleotides match TRBD2. V shed 0 bases and J 2 bases; nucleotides not matched to a gene: 13. This CDR3 has 21 residues. Looked up from germline, CDR1 is MGHRA and CDR2 is YSYEKL. CDR3: CASSQELALGLAGIAYNEQFF. CDR3 bases: TGCGCCAGCAGCCAAGAATTGGCGTTGGGACTAGCGGGAATCGCCTACAATGAGCAGTTCTTC.

V and J are TRBV6-5 and TRBJ2-7; 12 nucleotides agree with TRBD2. CDR1 is MNHEY and CDR2 is SVGAGI in the germline V gene. CDR3 size: 12 residues. The CDR3 here is CAASGGAYEQYF. The CDR3 DNA is TGTGCGGCTAGCGGGGGGGCGTACGAGCAGTACTTC.

This clonotype was seen more than once but under ten times. DNA of the CDR3: TGTGCCAGCAGTTCCGGACAGGGTGCTGAAGCTTTCTTT. Its protein product is CASSSGQGAEAFF. The V and J genes are TRBV12-3 or TRBV12-4 and TRBJ1-1; TRBD1 matches 8 bases. The CDR3 length is 13 residues. Trimming at V came to 4 bases and at J to 6 bases, leaving 4 bases not matched to a gene.

This clonotype was observed a few times. The gene calls are TRBV9 and TRBJ2-1; 7 nucleotides line up with TRBD2. V was clipped by 2 bases and J by 0 bases; unmatched bases: 5. Germline values: CDR1 SGDLS, CDR2 YYNGEE. This CDR3 comprises 16 residues. The CDR3 DNA reads TGTGCCAGCAGCGTCACTAGCGTCAGCTCCTACAATGAGCAGTTCTTC. It translates to CASSVTSVSSYNEQFF.

This clonotype was seen only a few times. CDR3 amino acids: CSAKPPTSRGADTQYF. The DNA for the CDR3 is TGCAGTGCCAAGCCCCCCACTAGCCGGGGGGCAGATACGCAGTATTTT. The rearrangement uses TRBV20-1 and TRBJ2-3; 7 bases are shared with TRBD2. Trimming removed 6 bases from V and 4 bases from J; junction bases left unmatched: 16. Germline assignment: CDR1 DFQATT and CDR2 SNEGSKA (reference sequence). The CDR3 runs 16 residues.

This clonotype was picked up a small number of times. The rearrangement uses TRBV2 and TRBJ2-5; the D gene is possibly TRBD1 (5 bases). Trimming shortened V by 4 bases and J by 2 bases, and 8 bases separated the two germline ends. Germline loops: CDR1 SNHLY, CDR2 FYNNEI. The CDR3 has 13 amino acids. CDR3 loop: CASSGNRQETQYF. The CDR3 nucleotides read TGTGCCAGCAGTGGTAACAGGCAAGAGACCCAGTACTTC. The full variable domain, with the rest looked up from reference TRBV2 and TRBJ2-5, is EPEVTQTPSHQVTQMGQEVILRCVPISNHLYFYWYRQILGQKVEFLVSFYNNEISEKSEIFDDQFSVERPDGSNFTLKIRSTKLEDSAMYFCASSGNRQETQYFGPGTRLLVL.

This clonotype has at least ten counts. The chain combines TRBV27 with TRBJ2-3; D is unresolved. The CDR3 totals 15 residues. The V gene's germline CDR1 is MNHEY and CDR2 SMNVEV (reference sequence). Trimming took 4 bases from V and 6 from J, leaving 17 bases between them. DNA for the CDR3: TGTGCCAGCAGTTCCGGAGTGGCTCTTGGGGATACGCAGTATTTT. Its protein is CASSSGVALGDTQYF.

V usage is TRBV11-1 and J usage is TRBJ2-5, with unresolved D. CDR1 is SGHAT and CDR2 is FQDESV in the germline V gene (reference sequence). The CDR3 has 14 residues. Between the trimmed V and J ends, which lost 1 base and 2 bases, there was a span of 8 bases. The CDR3 loop reads CASSLGMGQETQYF. The CDR3 DNA is TGTGCCAGCAGCTTAGGGATGGGACAAGAGACCCAGTACTTC. Looking up the rest from reference TRBV11-1 and TRBJ2-5 gives the full variable domain: EAEVAQSPRYKITEKSQAVAFWCDPISGHATLYWYRQILGQGPELLVQFQDESVVDDSQLPKDRFSAERLKGVDSTLKIQPAELGDSAMYLCASSLGMGQETQYFGPGTRLLVL.

V gene TRBV11-2 combines with J gene TRBJ2-7; TRBD2 matches at 10 bases. Germline loops: CDR1 SGHAT, CDR2 FQNNGV. CDR3 length equals 15 residues. The ends lost 2 bases at V and 3 bases at J; junction bases unmatched: 4. The chain's CDR3 is CASSLIAGGIYEQYF. The CDR3 coding sequence is TGTGCCAGCAGCTTAATAGCGGGAGGAATCTACGAGCAGTACTTC.

This clonotype was counted between two and nine times. This sequence joins TRBV28 and TRBJ2-7; TRBD2 might be the D (5 bases). V lost 3 bases, J lost 2 bases, and 20 bases lay in between. This CDR3 has 17 amino acids. Germline CDR1 MDHEN, CDR2 SYDVKM. Written as DNA, the CDR3 is TGTGCCAGCAGTTTCCCGGGGTACAGTAGGGCCACCTACGAGCAGTACTTC. This codes for CASSFPGYSRATYEQYF.

In this sample, this clonotype turned up a few times. This rearrangement joins TRBV29-1 to TRBJ2-2; 9 bases map to TRBD1. Germline CDR1 and CDR2: SQVTM and ANQGSEA. Trimming removed 8 bases from V and 5 bases from J; junction bases left unmatched: 9. This CDR3 has 14 residues. In nucleotides, the CDR3 is TGCAGCAGCGGACGGGACAGGGAGACCGGGGAGCTGTTTTTT. Protein sequence: CSSGRDRETGELFF.

The J gene is TRBJ2-5, the V gene TRBV4-1, with D possibly called TRBD1 or TRBD2 (6 bases each). V was pared by 0 bases and J by 4 bases, with 9 bases between. Germline CDR1 reads MGHRA; CDR2 reads YSYEKL. This CDR3 has 14 amino acids. DNA for the CDR3: TGCGCCAGCAGCCAAGACAGGGGAGGAGAGACCCAGTACTTC. Residues: CASSQDRGGETQYF.

This rearrangement joins TRBV24-1 to TRBJ2-3; TRBD2 matches at 12 bases. The V segment lost 7 bases and the J segment 5 bases; nucleotides outside the gene matches: 6. This CDR3 spans 15 amino acids. From germline, CDR1 is KGHDR and CDR2 SFDVKD. CDR3 sequence: CATSPRLAGVDTQYF. CDR3 in DNA: TGTGCCACCAGCCCTAGACTAGCGGGAGTAGATACGCAGTATTTT.